These 17 T cell receptor beta chains originate from one sample sequenced in a study of Graves' ophthalmopathy and Graves' hyperthyroidism (dated by TCRdb to 2017 to 2018). The sequencing machine was an Illumina HiSeq 2000. For repertoire sequencing, TCR beta CDR3 regions were amplified from RNA transcripts. HTBI primers and the Qiagen OneStep RT-PCR kit were used in a first-round RT-PCR, which was followed by a second-round multiplex PCR, size selection and purification. TCRdb cleaned the public reads at Q25 with fastp, built clones with MiXCR and kept in-frame beta chains. Each CDR3 protein appears once, grouped with its most common genes and DNA. The sample table shows about 1.2 million distinct CDR3 sequences, and about 40% are seen once. The ten largest account for roughly 11% of the sample. The specimen was peripheral blood or thyroid tissue (not recorded which). These receptors were obtained from an adult man with Graves' hyperthyroidism.

This chain joins TRBV20-1 and TRBJ2-7; 8 bases align to TRBD1. CDR1 is DFQATT, CDR2 SNEGSKA, per germline (reference sequence). CDR3 size: 14 residues. With 1 base clipped from V and 4 bases from J, the junction kept 6 bases outside the gene matches. The CDR3 is CSARAGGGSYEQYF. CDR3 nucleotides: TGCAGTGCTAGAGCAGGGGGCGGATCTTACGAGCAGTACTTC.

This clonotype appeared a few times. The rearrangement joins TRBV9 to TRBJ1-2; no clear D. Germline CDR1 is SGDLS and CDR2 is YYNGEE. CDR3 length equals 12 residues. Trimming left V 0 bases short and J 6 bases short, with 6 bases between. DNA for the CDR3: TGTGCCAGCAGCGTAGGAGCAGATGGCTACACCTTC. It codes for CASSVGADGYTF.

At least ten counts were recorded for this clonotype. DNA of the CDR3: TGTGCCAGTAGTAGGACCGGGACACCGAGCTCCTACGAGCAGTACTTC. It codes for CASSRTGTPSSYEQYF. This rearrangement joins TRBV19 to TRBJ2-7, with D possibly TRBD1 on 6 matching bases. Germline loops: CDR1 LNHDA, CDR2 SQIVND (reference sequence). V lost 4 bases to trimming and J lost 0 bases, with 16 bases between them. The CDR3 has 16 residues. Complete variable domain (other parts from reference TRBV19 and TRBJ2-7): DGGITQSPKYLFRKEGQNVTLSCEQNLNHDAMYWYRQDPGQGLRLIYYSQIVNDFQKGDIAEGYSVSREKKESFPLTVTSAQKNPTAFYLCASSRTGTPSSYEQYFGPGTRLTVT.

This clonotype has only one observation. V usage is TRBV7-9 and J usage is TRBJ2-7; D possibly matches TRBD1 or TRBD2 (5 bases each). The CDR3 is made up of 14 amino acids. Germline V CDR1 and CDR2: SEHNR, FQNEAQ (reference sequence). V dropped 6 bases and J dropped 7 bases, with 19 bases sitting between them. CDR3 sequence (DNA): TGTGCCAGCAGTGCCCGGGACCTTCAAGAGGAGCAGTACTTC. Protein sequence: CASSARDLQEEQYF.

This clonotype was recorded a few times. A read error may produce the germline difference seen at one junction end. The chain joins TRBV10-3 to TRBJ1-2; D uncertain. Germline CDR1 ENHRY, CDR2 SYGVKD. This CDR3 has 16 amino acids. CDR3 residues: CASSEVAAGANYGYTF. The CDR3 DNA reads as TGTGCCAGCAGTGAAGTAGCCGCCGGAGCTAACTATGGCTACACCTTC.

This chain connects TRBV19 to TRBJ1-5; D ambiguous. V lost 7 bases to trimming and J lost 4 bases, with 17 bases between them. The germline gives CDR1 LNHDA, CDR2 SQIVND (reference sequence). The CDR3 extends over 15 amino acids. The CDR3 sequence: CASKRTVGFNQPQHF. The CDR3 nucleotides read TGTGCCAGTAAGAGGACGGTCGGTTTTAATCAGCCCCAGCATTTT. Full variable domain (missing parts from reference TRBV19 and TRBJ1-5): DGGITQSPKYLFRKEGQNVTLSCEQNLNHDAMYWYRQDPGQGLRLIYYSQIVNDFQKGDIAEGYSVSREKKESFPLTVTSAQKNPTAFYLCASKRTVGFNQPQHFGDGTRLSIL.

Turning to this clonotype: Germline and junction disagree at one end, which may indicate a read error. The chain is built from TRBV10-3 and TRBJ2-6; the match to TRBD1 covers 7 bases. This CDR3 contains 13 residues. CDR1 and CDR2 from the germline V gene are ENHRY and SYGVKD. The DNA for the CDR3 is TGTGCCAGCAGTGAAAAGGACAGGCCTATTGAAGCTTTC. Translating gives CASSEKDRPIEAF.

Details on this clonotype: An end of the junction differs from the germline gene, which may be a read error. This sequence joins TRBV7-7 and TRBJ2-5; D perhaps matches TRBD2 (6 bases). The CDR3 has 14 residues. Germline-derived CDR1 and CDR2 are SSHAT and FNYEAQ (reference sequence). DNA of the CDR3: TGTGCTAGCAGCCTTAAAAGGACCGGGGGGACCCAGTACTTC. This encodes CASSLKRTGGTQYF.

About this clonotype: Lacking the conserved final phenylalanine or tryptophan, this CDR3 likely reflects a read error. J is TRBJ1-2 and V is TRBV7-8, with D maybe TRBD1 (6 bases). V lost 6 bases and J lost 2, with 10 bases in between. Germline CDR1 reads SGHVS; CDR2 reads FQNEAQ. The CDR3 is made up of 13 amino acids. The CDR3 DNA is TGTGCCAGCAGTCCGGACAGCAACTATGGCTACACCCTC. It yields the protein CASSPDSNYGYTL.

V and J are TRBV13 and TRBJ1-2; 10 bases fit TRBD1. V was clipped by 5 bases and J by 3 bases; unmatched bases: 6. The CDR3 consists of 15 residues. Germline loops: CDR1 PRHDT, CDR2 FYEKMQ (reference sequence). CDR3 region: CASSQGQGRDYGYTF. The DNA for the CDR3 is TGTGCCAGCAGCCAGGGACAGGGGCGGGACTATGGCTACACCTTC. The variable domain in full, with the rest retrieved from reference TRBV13 and TRBJ1-2, is AAGVIQSPRHLIKEKRETATLKCYPIPRHDTVYWYQQGPGQDPQFLISFYEKMQSDKGSIPDRFSAQQFSDYHSELNMSSLELGDSALYFCASSQGQGRDYGYTFGSGTRLTVV.

This clonotype has ten or more counts. Here the CDR3 DNA reads TGTGCCAGCAGTGATGAGAGGCGGTCAAGTTACGAGCAGTACTTC. Protein product: CASSDERRSSYEQYF. V usage is TRBV25-1 and J usage is TRBJ2-7; unclear D gene. Germline CDR1 and CDR2: MGHDK and SYGVNS. The ends were cut back, 3 bases at V and 4 bases at J, with 16 bases in the middle. The CDR3 length is 15 residues.

In this sample, this clonotype turned up many times. The chain uses TRBV12-3 or TRBV12-4 and TRBJ1-1; D not certain. The CDR3 is 12 amino acids. V lost 6 bases and J lost 1, with 6 bases in between. CDR3 in DNA: TGTGCCAGCAGGGATACGAACACTGAAGCTTTCTTT. Residues: CASRDTNTEAFF.

This clonotype was detected a few times. The chain has TRBV7-9 and TRBJ2-7; no firm D call. Trimming removed 5 bases from V and 5 bases from J, with 19 bases in between. Germline assignment: CDR1 SEHNR and CDR2 FQNEAQ (reference sequence). This CDR3 has 15 amino acids. CDR3 nucleotides: TGTGCCAGCAGCAAAATAACCGGGCCGGGCCACGAGCAGTACTTC. Its protein is CASSKITGPGHEQYF.

At least ten counts were recorded for this clonotype. This rearrangement joins TRBV7-8 to TRBJ1-1; D perhaps matches TRBD1 (5 bases). V shed 7 bases and J shed 2 bases, with 14 bases lying between them. This CDR3 comprises 14 residues. CDR1 and CDR2 from the germline V gene are SGHVS and FQNEAQ. The CDR3, as DNA: TGTGCCAGCACCCCAGGGAATCAAAACACTGAAGCTTTCTTT. Protein product: CASTPGNQNTEAFF. Using reference TRBV7-8 and TRBJ1-1 for the parts outside the CDR3, the full variable domain is GAGVSQSPRYKVAKRGQDVALRCDPISGHVSLFWYQQALGQGPEFLTYFQNEAQLDKSGLPSDRFFAERPEGSVSTLKIQRTQQEDSAVYLCASTPGNQNTEAFFGQGTRLTVV.

This chain joins TRBV29-1 and TRBJ2-5; unclear D gene. Trimming took off 8 bases at V and 5 bases at J, with 6 bases between the two ends. Germline CDR1 SQVTM, CDR2 ANQGSEA. This CDR3 comprises 9 residues. This chain's CDR3 is CSSHETQYF. The CDR3, as DNA: TGCAGCTCACATGAGACCCAGTACTTC.

This clonotype has ten or more counts. The genes are TRBV10-3 and TRBJ2-5, with TRBD2 matching 12 bases. In germline, CDR1 is ENHRY, CDR2 SYGVKD. This CDR3 region has 13 residues. V shed 6 bases, J shed 4 bases, and the junction held 0 bases outside the gene matches. The CDR3 nucleotides are TGTGCCATCAGGGGACTAGCGGGAGAGACCCAGTACTTC. Translated, it gives CAIRGLAGETQYF.

A remark on this clonotype: Its ends do not fully match the called genes, so a read error is possible. J is TRBJ1-2 and V is TRBV10-2, with D perhaps TRBD1 (6 bases). In germline, CDR1 is WSHSY, CDR2 SAAADI. The CDR3 covers 16 residues. The CDR3 loop is CASSYSDSLLNYGYTF. CDR3 DNA sequence: TGTGCCAGCAGTTATTCGGACAGTCTTTTAAACTATGGCTACACCTTC.